This T cell receptor beta chain was obtained from a study of blood T cells in healthy people across ages. There are many counts of this clonotype. For the second PCR, which ran for roughly 6 to 12 cycles, a sample-barcoded 5' primer and a J-beta primer mix were used. In TCRdb, the 5' RACE reads were re-called with MiXCR into one record per CDR3 protein. The table has over 600,000 distinct CDR3 sequences, roughly 21% seen once. Germline CDR1 is SGHAT and CDR2 is FQNNGV. The CDR3 spans 17 residues. Trimming cost V 5 bases and J 2 bases; bases outside gene matches: 11. The chain employs TRBV11-2 and TRBJ2-7; TRBD1 matches 11 bases. The sequencing sample was made of blood. This receptor was obtained from a man aged 70-80 years in good health. Here the CDR3 reads CASSPILPGQGAYEQYF. The CDR3 DNA reads as TGTGCCAGCAGCCCGATCCTTCCGGGACAGGGGGCCTACGAGCAGTACTTC.